The present T cell receptor beta chain was sequenced within a study of identical twins. One entry per CDR3 protein results from TCRdb running MiXCR on the 5' RACE reads. The sample lists approximately 1.8 million distinct CDR3 sequences, 25% to 35% occurring once. Only a few counts were recorded for this clonotype. Trimming shortened V by 2 bases and J by 2 bases, and 11 bases separated the two germline ends. In germline, CDR1 is SEHNR, CDR2 FQNEAQ (reference sequence). The CDR3 consists of 15 residues. The source is a newborn girl in good health. V gene TRBV7-9 combines with J gene TRBJ2-3; no clear D. Specimen: cord blood. The CDR3 here is CASSLSSWDTDTQYF. DNA for the CDR3: TGTGCCAGCAGCTTATCATCCTGGGACACAGATACGCAGTATTTT.